This T cell receptor beta chain stems from a study of blood T cell repertoires in COVID-19. Study at large: T cells, B-cell-depleted T cells, or PBMCs provided the cDNA or gDNA that served as material.

This clone occurred a few times. The CDR3 is 13 amino acids. Germline CDR1 is KGHSH and CDR2 is LQKENI. Trimming shortened V by 4 bases and J by 1 base, and 7 bases separated the two germline ends. Here immunoSEQ multiplex PCR was the method, and the copy in TCRdb shows in-frame clones only, minus some. Among 200,000 to 250,000 clones listed, about 86% were seen once. Recruited during active infection, patients (from Seattle) were subsequently followed longitudinally. Material for sequencing was peripheral blood. This sequence joins TRBV18 and TRBJ1-2; D unresolved. This clonotype was obtained from a woman aged 50 to 60 with COVID-19, enrolled during active disease. The CDR3, as DNA: TGTGCCAGCTCACAAGACATTAACTATGGCTACACCTTC. It yields the protein CASSQDINYGYTF.